The TCR beta chain under discussion was sequenced for a study of blood T cell repertoires in COVID-19. Across the study: Samples of COVID-19 (acute and convalescent) were obtained from the United States, Italy and Spain.

Germline CDR1 and CDR2: KGHSH and LQKENI. The V gene end was trimmed by 5 bases and the J gene end by 9 bases; junction bases not matched to a gene: 3. The CDR3 is 14 amino acids. TCRdb's copy holds only in-frame clones and misses some; the assay was immunoSEQ multiplex PCR. The sample lists 120,000 or so clones; 70% to 90% were seen once. The sample consisted of peripheral blood. The rearrangement links TRBV18 to TRBJ2-1; 14 positions match TRBD2. The receptor was isolated from a man aged 50 to 59 with acute or convalescent COVID-19. The CDR3, as DNA: TGTGCCAGCTCATCGGGACTAGCGGGAGTTGAGCAGTTCTTC. Translating gives CASSSGLAGVEQFF. Full variable domain (remainder filled in from reference TRBV18 and TRBJ2-1): NAGVMQNPRHLVRRRGQEARLRCSPMKGHSHVYWYRQLPEEGLKFMVYLQKENIIDESGMPKERFSAEFPKEGPSILRIQQVVRGDSAAYFCASSSGLAGVEQFFGPGTRLTVL.